The following is a T cell receptor beta chain sequence with its context. Its specificity is not known. CDR1 and CDR2 (germline): SGHNT, YYREEE (reference sequence). CDR3 size: 14 residues. V shed 0 bases and J shed 8 bases, with 14 bases lying between them. These data originate in a study of T cell responses to AZD1222 COVID-19 vaccine. Broader study findings: White British donors predominated, females outnumbered males, and clonal diversity was possibly underestimated.

The repertoire was sequenced with immunoSEQ multiplex PCR; TCRdb's copy has only in-frame clones and lacks some. The profile shows roughly 76,000 clones, around 86% of them singletons. The chain uses TRBV5-4 and TRBJ1-2; D possibly corresponds to TRBD1 (5 bases). Sequencing used peripheral blood, obtained on day 0 of AZD1222 vaccination. The clonotype originates from an adult in good health. In nucleotides, the CDR3 is TGTGCCAGCAGCTTGGGGGGACTGTCCTCCGGCTACACCTTC. It specifies CASSLGGLSSGYTF.